This T cell receptor beta chain was identified in a study of shared clonotypes between healthy human individuals. Findings and caveats of the study: Genetic and exposure-history diversity was limited by the few donors. Relative to their counterparts shared across all four donors, non-shared clonotypes exhibited diminished generation probabilities.

Trimming pared 6 bases from V and 1 base from J, leaving 15 bases between. The CDR3 runs to 15 residues. The germline gives CDR1 MNHNS, CDR2 SASEGT. To note about this clone: Its antigen is as yet unknown.

Sequencing used immunoSEQ multiplex PCR; TCRdb keeps in-frame clones, though not all of them. The sample lists under 2.5 million clones, 85% to 95% seen once, with 0.3% to 0.4% in the top ten. The material sequenced was naive CD4+ T cells from PBMCs. The subset is: CD45RA+ positively selected. The V and J genes are TRBV6-1 and TRBJ1-1; D not certain. This TCR derives from a man aged 18 to 29 in good health. Some clones in this sample may be carry-over from other donors' samples. The CDR3, as DNA: TGTGCCAGCAGGAAAACTCAGGCCCCGAACACTGAAGCTTTCTTT. It is translated as CASRKTQAPNTEAFF.